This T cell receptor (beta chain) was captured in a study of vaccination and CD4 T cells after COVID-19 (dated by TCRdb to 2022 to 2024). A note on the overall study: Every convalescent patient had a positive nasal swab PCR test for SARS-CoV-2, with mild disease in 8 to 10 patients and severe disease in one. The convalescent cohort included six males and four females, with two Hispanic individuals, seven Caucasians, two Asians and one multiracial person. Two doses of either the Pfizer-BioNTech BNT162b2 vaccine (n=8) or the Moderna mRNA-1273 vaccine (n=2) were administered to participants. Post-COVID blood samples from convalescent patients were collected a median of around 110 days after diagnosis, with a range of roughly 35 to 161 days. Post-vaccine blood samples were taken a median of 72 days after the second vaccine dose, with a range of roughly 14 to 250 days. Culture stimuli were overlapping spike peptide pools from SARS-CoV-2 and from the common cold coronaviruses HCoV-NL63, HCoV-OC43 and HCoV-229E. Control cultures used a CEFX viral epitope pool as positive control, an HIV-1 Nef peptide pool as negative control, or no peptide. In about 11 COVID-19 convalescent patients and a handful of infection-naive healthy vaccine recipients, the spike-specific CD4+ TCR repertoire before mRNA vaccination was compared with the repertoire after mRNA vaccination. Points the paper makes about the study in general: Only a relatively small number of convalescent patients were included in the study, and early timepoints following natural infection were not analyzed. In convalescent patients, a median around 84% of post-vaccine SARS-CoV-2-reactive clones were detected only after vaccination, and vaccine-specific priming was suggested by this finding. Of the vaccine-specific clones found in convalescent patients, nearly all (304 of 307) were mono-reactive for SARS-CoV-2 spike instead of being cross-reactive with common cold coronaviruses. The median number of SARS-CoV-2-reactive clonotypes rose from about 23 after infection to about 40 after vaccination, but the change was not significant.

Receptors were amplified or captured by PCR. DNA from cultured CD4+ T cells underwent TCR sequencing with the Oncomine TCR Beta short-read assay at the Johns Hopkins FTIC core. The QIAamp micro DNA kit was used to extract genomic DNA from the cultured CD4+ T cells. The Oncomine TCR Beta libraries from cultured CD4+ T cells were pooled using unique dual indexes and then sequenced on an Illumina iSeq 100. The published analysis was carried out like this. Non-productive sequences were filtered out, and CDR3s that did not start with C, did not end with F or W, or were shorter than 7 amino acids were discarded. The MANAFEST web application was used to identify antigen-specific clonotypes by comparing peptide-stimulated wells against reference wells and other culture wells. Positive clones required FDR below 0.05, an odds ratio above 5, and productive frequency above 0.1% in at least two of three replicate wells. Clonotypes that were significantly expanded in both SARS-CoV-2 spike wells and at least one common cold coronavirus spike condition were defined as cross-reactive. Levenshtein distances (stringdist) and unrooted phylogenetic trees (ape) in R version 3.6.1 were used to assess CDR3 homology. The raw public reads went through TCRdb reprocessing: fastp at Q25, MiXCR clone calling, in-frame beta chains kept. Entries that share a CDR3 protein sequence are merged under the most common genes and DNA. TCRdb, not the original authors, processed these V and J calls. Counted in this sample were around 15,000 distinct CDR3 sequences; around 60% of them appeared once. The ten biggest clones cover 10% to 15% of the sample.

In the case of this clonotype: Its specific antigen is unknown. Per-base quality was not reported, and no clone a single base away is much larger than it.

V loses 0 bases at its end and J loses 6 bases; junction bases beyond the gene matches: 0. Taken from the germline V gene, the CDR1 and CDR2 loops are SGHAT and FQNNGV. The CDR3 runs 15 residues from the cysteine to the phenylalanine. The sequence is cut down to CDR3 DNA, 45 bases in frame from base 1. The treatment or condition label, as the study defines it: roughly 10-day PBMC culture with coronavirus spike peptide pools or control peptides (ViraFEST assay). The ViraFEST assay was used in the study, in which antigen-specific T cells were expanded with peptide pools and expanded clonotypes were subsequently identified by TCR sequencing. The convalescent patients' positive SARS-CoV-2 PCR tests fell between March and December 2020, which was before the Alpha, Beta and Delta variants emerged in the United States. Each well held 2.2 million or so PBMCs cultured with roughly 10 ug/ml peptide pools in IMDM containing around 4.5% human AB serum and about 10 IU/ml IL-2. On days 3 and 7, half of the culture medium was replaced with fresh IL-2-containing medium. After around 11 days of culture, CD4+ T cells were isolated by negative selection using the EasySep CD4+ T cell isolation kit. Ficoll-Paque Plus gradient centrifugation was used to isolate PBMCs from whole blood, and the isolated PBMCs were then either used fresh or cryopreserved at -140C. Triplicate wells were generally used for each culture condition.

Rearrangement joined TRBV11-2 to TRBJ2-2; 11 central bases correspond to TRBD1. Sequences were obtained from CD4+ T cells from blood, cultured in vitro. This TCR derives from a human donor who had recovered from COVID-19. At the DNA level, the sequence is TGTGCCAGCAGCTTAGAGGGACAGGGGGCCGGGGAGCTGTTTTTT. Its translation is CASSLEGQGAGELFF.